This is a list of T cell receptor beta chains from one sample in a study of T cell responses to AZD1222 COVID-19 vaccine. Produced via immunoSEQ multiplex PCR; TCRdb's table is partial and in-frame only. Of about 200,000 clones in the sample, under 95% were seen once. This sample comprised peripheral blood, obtained 28 days after the second AZD1222 dose. These TCRs come from an adult who received the AZD1222 COVID-19 vaccine. Both conserved end residues are part of each CDR3. The D gene is left open where the match is weak. Clone size is not always given. Where it is, it says once, few, many or a class for expanded clones.

J	V	length	D	size	DNA	CDR3
TRBJ2-3	TRBV7-9	16	TRBD2	-	TGTGCCAGCAGCTTTGGACTAGCGGGGGGGGAAGATACGCAGTATTTT	CASSFGLAGGEDTQYF
TRBJ1-3	TRBV4-1	19	TRBD1	-	TGCGCCAGCAGCCAAGAGCCGGGACAGGGTAGGGGCGCTGGAAACACCATATATTTT	CASSQEPGQGRGAGNTIYF
TRBJ1-1	TRBV6-5	12	-	-	TGTGCCAGCAGCTTCAGGGGTACTGAAGCTTTCTTT	CASSFRGTEAFF
TRBJ1-2	TRBV29-1	12	-	-	TGCAGCGTTGAAGTATCCCGTGGGGGCTACACCTTC	CSVEVSRGGYTF
TRBJ1-5	TRBV24-1	16	TRBD1	-	TGTGCCACCAGTGACGGGGGACAGGGCCTAAATCAGCCCCAGCATTTT	CATSDGGQGLNQPQHF
TRBJ2-3	TRBV11-1	15	TRBD2	-	TGTGCCAGCAGCCCGCCGGGACTAGCGGCAGATACGCAGTATTTT	CASSPPGLAADTQYF
TRBJ2-5	TRBV3-1/TRBV3-2	12	-	once	TGTGCCAGCAGCTCAGATCGGGCGGCCCAGTACTTC	CASSSDRAAQYF
TRBJ2-5	TRBV7-2	15	TRBD1	-	TGTGCCAGCAGCTTAGGGGCAGGGGGCTCGGAGACCCAGTACTTC	CASSLGAGGSETQYF
TRBJ2-1	TRBV7-8	16	TRBD2	-	TGTGCCAGCAGCGGTAGCGGGGGTAGCTCCTACAATGAGCAGTTCTTC	CASSGSGGSSYNEQFF
TRBJ2-3	TRBV4-1	13	-	-	TGCGCCAGCGGGGACCACCAAACAGATACGCAGTATTTT	CASGDHQTDTQYF
TRBJ1-6	TRBV7-6	13	-	-	TGTGCCAGCAGCCCGGGGACAAATTCACCCCTCCACTTT	CASSPGTNSPLHF
TRBJ2-7	TRBV12-5	14	TRBD1	-	TGTGCTAGTGGCGGACAGGAGGCAACCTACGAGCAGTACTTC	CASGGQEATYEQYF
TRBJ1-2	TRBV28	15	-	-	TGTGCCAGCATGAGTCAGGGCCTACTTAACTATGGCTACACCTTC	CASMSQGLLNYGYTF
TRBJ2-7	TRBV28	13	-	-	TGTGCCAGCAGTTTCAAGCCCACCTACGAGCAGTACTTC	CASSFKPTYEQYF
TRBJ1-1	TRBV11-2	18	-	-	TGTGCCAGCAGCTTAGCGGCCTGGGCCCAAGGGGAGAACACTGAAGCTTTCTTT	CASSLAAWAQGENTEAFF
TRBJ1-4	TRBV5-4	14	-	once	TGTGCCAGCAGCTTACAGGGAGCTAATGAAAAACTGTTTTTT	CASSLQGANEKLFF
TRBJ1-2	TRBV6-5	15	-	-	TGTGCCAGCAGTTACGAACCAGGACAGTTCTATGGCTACACCTTC	CASSYEPGQFYGYTF
TRBJ1-2	TRBV2	14	TRBD1	few	TGTGCCAGCAGGCGGACAGGGGGAGACTATGGCTACACCTTC	CASRRTGGDYGYTF
TRBJ1-3	TRBV9	14	-	-	TGTGCCAGCAGCGGGGACTCCTCTGGAAACACCATATATTTT	CASSGDSSGNTIYF
TRBJ2-1	TRBV5-1	15	TRBD2	-	TGCGCCAGCAGCTTTACTAGCGGGGCCTACAATGAGCAGTTCTTC	CASSFTSGAYNEQFF
TRBJ2-3	TRBV7-2	14	-	-	TGTGCCAGCAGCCCCGGGGGAGGCGCAGATACGCAGTATTTT	CASSPGGGADTQYF
TRBJ1-4	TRBV12-3/TRBV12-4	13	-	-	TGTGCCAGCAGCCCATTCCTAGGGGAAAAACTGTTTTTT	CASSPFLGEKLFF
TRBJ2-3	TRBV11-2	16	-	-	TGTGCCAGCAGCTTTAGGGGAGCTCCTAGCACAGATACGCAGTATTTT	CASSFRGAPSTDTQYF
TRBJ1-2	TRBV19	13	-	-	TGTGCCAGTCGGACGTCGGTAGGCTATGGCTACACCTTC	CASRTSVGYGYTF
TRBJ1-5	TRBV18	16	-	-	TGTGCCAGCTCACAGGAGGGAATCTATAGCAATCAGCCCCAGCATTTT	CASSQEGIYSNQPQHF
TRBJ1-6	TRBV6-5	16	-	-	TGTGCCAGCAGTTACTCGGGAAGGGGATGGGGTTCACCCCTCCACTTT	CASSYSGRGWGSPLHF
TRBJ1-2	TRBV7-2	12	-	-	TGTGCCAGCAGCTTAGAGGTGACTGGCTACACCTTC	CASSLEVTGYTF
TRBJ1-1	TRBV6-5	15	-	-	TGTGCCAGCAGTTACGGCGGGGGGATGAACACTGAAGCTTTCTTT	CASSYGGGMNTEAFF
TRBJ2-7	TRBV7-2	16	TRBD2	-	TGTGCCAGCAGCGCTTGGGCTAGCGGGGGGGCGGACGAGCAGTACTTC	CASSAWASGGADEQYF
TRBJ2-7	TRBV7-9	15	-	-	TGTGCCAGCAGCGCCAGGGGAAGTAGCCCCTACGAGCAGTACTTC	CASSARGSSPYEQYF
TRBJ2-3	TRBV5-1	15	TRBD1	-	TGCGCCAGTTTAGAGGGACAGGGAATGGTAGATACGCAGTATTTT	CASLEGQGMVDTQYF
TRBJ2-7	TRBV12-3/TRBV12-4	12	-	-	TGTGCCAGCAGTACAGGGCCCTACGAGCAGTACTTC	CASSTGPYEQYF
TRBJ1-2	TRBV6-4	13	-	-	TGTGCCAGCAGTGACGAGACTAACTATGGCTACACCTTC	CASSDETNYGYTF
TRBJ1-1	TRBV19	14	TRBD1	-	TGTGCCAGTAGGTACAACAGGGGGACCGGTGAAGCTTTCTTT	CASRYNRGTGEAFF
TRBJ1-5	TRBV30	16	-	-	TGTGCCTGGAGTGAGACCGCGGGGGCGGGCAATCAGCCCCAGCATTTT	CAWSETAGAGNQPQHF
TRBJ1-1	TRBV2	12	-	-	TGTGCCAGCCCCGACAGGTTCACTGAAGCTTTCTTT	CASPDRFTEAFF
TRBJ2-1	TRBV27	16	TRBD2	-	TGTGCCAGCAGTATAGGTCCCGGGACTACCTACAATGAGCAGTTCTTC	CASSIGPGTTYNEQFF
TRBJ1-3	TRBV19	16	-	-	TGTGCCAGTACCCCGGGAGGGACGGTCGCTGGAAACACCATATATTTT	CASTPGGTVAGNTIYF
TRBJ2-5	TRBV7-9	14	TRBD2	-	TGTGCCAGCAGACCACTAGCGGGGGGGGAGACCCAGTACTTC	CASRPLAGGETQYF
TRBJ1-2	TRBV20-1	11	-	-	TGCAGTGCTAGACCCAGCTATGGCTACACCTTC	CSARPSYGYTF
TRBJ2-7	TRBV2	10	-	-	TGTGCCAGCAGGGGTTACGAGCAGTACTTC	CASRGYEQYF
TRBJ1-1	TRBV6-6	14	-	-	TGTGCCAGCAGTTACTCGATGTACGGCAGCGGGGCTTTCTTT	CASSYSMYGSGAFF
TRBJ2-3	TRBV7-9	15	TRBD2	-	TGTGCCAGCAGCCAGCGGGGGGCTGGGGGAGATACGCAGTATTTT	CASSQRGAGGDTQYF
TRBJ1-6	TRBV7-9	13	TRBD1	-	TGTGCCAGCAGCCGACAGGGGGAGTCACCCCTCCACTTT	CASSRQGESPLHF
TRBJ2-1	TRBV7-2	14	-	-	TGTGCCAGCAGCTTTAGCGGACCCTACAATGAGCAGTTCTTC	CASSFSGPYNEQFF
TRBJ2-7	TRBV5-5	16	TRBD1	-	TGTGCCAGCAGCTTGGCTCCCGGGACAGGGGATTACGAGCAGTACTTC	CASSLAPGTGDYEQYF
TRBJ2-5	TRBV2	11	-	-	TGTGCCAGCAAAATGGAAGAGACCCAGTACTTC	CASKMEETQYF
TRBJ1-1	TRBV12-3/TRBV12-4	12	TRBD1	-	TGTGCCAGCAGTCCGACAGGGCCTGAAGCTTTCTTT	CASSPTGPEAFF
TRBJ2-5	TRBV24-1	13	-	-	TGTGCCACCAGCGCCCACCCCCGAGAGACCCAGTACTTC	CATSAHPRETQYF